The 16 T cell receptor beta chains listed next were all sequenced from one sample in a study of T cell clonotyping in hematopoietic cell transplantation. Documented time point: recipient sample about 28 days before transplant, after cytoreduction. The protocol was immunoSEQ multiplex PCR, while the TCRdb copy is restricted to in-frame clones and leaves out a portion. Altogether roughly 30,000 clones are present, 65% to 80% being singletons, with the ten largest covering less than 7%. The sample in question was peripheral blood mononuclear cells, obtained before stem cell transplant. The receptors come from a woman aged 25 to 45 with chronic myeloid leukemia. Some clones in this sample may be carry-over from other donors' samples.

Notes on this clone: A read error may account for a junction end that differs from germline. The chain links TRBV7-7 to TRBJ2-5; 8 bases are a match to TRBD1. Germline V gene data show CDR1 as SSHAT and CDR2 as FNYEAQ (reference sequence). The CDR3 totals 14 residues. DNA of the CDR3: TGTGCTAGCAGCTTAAACAGGGGGGTGGAGACCCAGTACTTC. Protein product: CASSLNRGVETQYF.

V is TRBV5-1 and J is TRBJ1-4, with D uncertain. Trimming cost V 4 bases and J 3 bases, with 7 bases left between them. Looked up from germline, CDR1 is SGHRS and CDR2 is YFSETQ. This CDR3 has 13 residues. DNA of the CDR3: TGCGCCAGCAGCCCGGGCCCTAATGAAAAACTGTTTTTT. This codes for CASSPGPNEKLFF. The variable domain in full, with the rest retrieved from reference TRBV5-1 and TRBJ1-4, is KAGVTQTPRYLIKTRGQQVTLSCSPISGHRSVSWYQQTPGQGLQFLFEYFSETQRNKGNFPGRFSGRQFSNSRSEMNVSTLELGDSALYLCASSPGPNEKLFFGSGTQLSVL.

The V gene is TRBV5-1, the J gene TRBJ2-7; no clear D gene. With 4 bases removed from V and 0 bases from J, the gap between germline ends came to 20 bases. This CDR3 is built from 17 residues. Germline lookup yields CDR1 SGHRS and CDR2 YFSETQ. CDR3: CASSPSPPLTSSYEQYF. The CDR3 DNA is TGCGCCAGCAGCCCAAGTCCCCCGCTCACGAGCTCCTACGAGCAGTACTTC.

CDR3 region: CAWSDPLFIGQGGAFF. The CDR3 coding sequence is TGTGCCTGGAGTGACCCATTATTTATCGGACAGGGGGGAGCTTTCTTT. V usage is TRBV30 and J usage is TRBJ1-1, with 10 nucleotides matching TRBD1. In germline, CDR1 is GTSNPN, CDR2 SVGIG (reference sequence). V shed 1 base and J 10 bases; nucleotides not matched to a gene: 15. The CDR3 covers 16 residues.

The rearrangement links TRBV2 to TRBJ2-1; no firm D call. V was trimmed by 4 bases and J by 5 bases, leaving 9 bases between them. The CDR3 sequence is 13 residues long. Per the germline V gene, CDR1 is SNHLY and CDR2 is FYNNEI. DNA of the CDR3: TGTGCCAGCAGTGGTCTGCAAGACAATGAGCAGTTCTTC. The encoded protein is CASSGLQDNEQFF.

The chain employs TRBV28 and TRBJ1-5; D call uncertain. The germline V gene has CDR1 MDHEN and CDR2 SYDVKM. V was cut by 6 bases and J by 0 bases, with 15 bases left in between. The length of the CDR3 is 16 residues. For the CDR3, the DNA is TGTGCCAGCAGCCCCAAGACTCCAGCTAGCAATCAGCCCCAGCATTTT. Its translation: CASSPKTPASNQPQHF.

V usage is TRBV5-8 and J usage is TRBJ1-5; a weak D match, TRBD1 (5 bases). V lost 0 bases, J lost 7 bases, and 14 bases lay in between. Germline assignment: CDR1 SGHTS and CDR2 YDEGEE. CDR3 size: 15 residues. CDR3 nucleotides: TGTGCCAGCAGCTTGGCCGGGGGTTATCGGCAGCCCCAGCATTTT. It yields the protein CASSLAGGYRQPQHF.

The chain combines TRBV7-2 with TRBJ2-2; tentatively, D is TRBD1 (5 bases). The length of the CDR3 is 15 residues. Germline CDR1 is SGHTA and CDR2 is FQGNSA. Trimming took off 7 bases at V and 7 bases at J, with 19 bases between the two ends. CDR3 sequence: CASTPTSRGIGELFF. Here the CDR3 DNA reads TGTGCCAGCACCCCAACATCAAGGGGTATCGGGGAGCTGTTTTTT.

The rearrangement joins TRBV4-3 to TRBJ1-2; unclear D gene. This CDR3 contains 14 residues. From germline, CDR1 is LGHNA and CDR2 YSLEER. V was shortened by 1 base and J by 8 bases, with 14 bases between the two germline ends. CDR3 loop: CASSQGHKLGGYTF. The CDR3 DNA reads TGCGCCAGCAGCCAAGGACATAAACTCGGGGGCTACACCTTC.

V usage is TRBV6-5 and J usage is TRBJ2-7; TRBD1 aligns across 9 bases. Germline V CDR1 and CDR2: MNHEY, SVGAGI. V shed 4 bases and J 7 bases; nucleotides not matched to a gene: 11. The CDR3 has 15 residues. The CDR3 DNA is TGTGCCAGCAGTTCGGACACACAGGGGGCGGGAGAGCAGTACTTC. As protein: CASSSDTQGAGEQYF.

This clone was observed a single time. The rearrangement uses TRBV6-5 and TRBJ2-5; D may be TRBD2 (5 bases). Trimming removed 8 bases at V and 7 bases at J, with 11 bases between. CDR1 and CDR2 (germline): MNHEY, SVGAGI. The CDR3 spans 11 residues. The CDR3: CASVFRGTQYF. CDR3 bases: TGTGCCAGCGTCTTCCGGGGGACCCAGTACTTC.

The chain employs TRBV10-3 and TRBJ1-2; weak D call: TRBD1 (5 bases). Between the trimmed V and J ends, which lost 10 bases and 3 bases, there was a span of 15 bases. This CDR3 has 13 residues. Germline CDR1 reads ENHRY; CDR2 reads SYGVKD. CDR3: CASNRDLYYGYTF. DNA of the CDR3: TGTGCCAGCAACCGGGACTTATACTATGGCTACACCTTC.

The CDR3, as DNA: TGTGCCAGCAGCCCCCTGACGCAGGCCTATGGCTACACCTTC. This gives the protein CASSPLTQAYGYTF. The J gene is TRBJ1-2, the V gene TRBV14; D is ambiguous. Germline CDR1 SGHDN, CDR2 FVKESK. The germline V and J ends were trimmed by 4 bases and 4 bases, with 13 bases remaining between them. The CDR3 contains 14 residues.

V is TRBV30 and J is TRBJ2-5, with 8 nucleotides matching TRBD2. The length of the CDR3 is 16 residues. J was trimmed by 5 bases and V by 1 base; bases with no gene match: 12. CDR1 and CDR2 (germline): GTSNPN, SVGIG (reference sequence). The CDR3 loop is CAWSGFSGDHWETQYF. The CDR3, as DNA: TGTGCCTGGAGTGGCTTTAGCGGGGATCATTGGGAGACCCAGTACTTC.

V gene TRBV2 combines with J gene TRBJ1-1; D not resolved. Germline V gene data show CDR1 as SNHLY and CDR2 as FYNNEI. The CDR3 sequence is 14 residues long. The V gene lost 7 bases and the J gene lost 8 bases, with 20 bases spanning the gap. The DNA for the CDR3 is TGTGCCAGCACCGGCAGAACTACGGGCTTGGAAGCTTTCTTT. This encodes CASTGRTTGLEAFF.

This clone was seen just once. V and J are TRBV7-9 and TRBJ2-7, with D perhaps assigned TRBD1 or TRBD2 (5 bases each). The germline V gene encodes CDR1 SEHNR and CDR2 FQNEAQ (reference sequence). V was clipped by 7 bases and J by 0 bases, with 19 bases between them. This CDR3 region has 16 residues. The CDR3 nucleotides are TGTGCCAGCACCCCCTGGGGGACGGAGAGCTCCTACGAGCAGTACTTC. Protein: CASTPWGTESSYEQYF.